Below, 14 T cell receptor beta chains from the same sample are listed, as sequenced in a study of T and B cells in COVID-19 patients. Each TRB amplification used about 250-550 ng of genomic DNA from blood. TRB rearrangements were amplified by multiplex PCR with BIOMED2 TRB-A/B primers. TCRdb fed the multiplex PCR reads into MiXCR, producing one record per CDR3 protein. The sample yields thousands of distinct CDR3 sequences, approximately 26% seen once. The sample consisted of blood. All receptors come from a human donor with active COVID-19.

CDR3 loop: CASSWSTNFYGYTF. The DNA of the CDR3 is TGTGCCAGCAGTTGGTCCACCAACTTCTATGGCTACACCTTC. The chain employs TRBV12-3 or TRBV12-4 and TRBJ1-2; D unclear. V was pared by 4 bases and J by 4 bases, with 13 bases between. The CDR3 extends over 14 amino acids.

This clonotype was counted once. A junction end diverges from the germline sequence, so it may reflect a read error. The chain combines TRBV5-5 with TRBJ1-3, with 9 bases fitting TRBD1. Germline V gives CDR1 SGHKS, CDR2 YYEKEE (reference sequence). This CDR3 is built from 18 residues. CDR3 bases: TGCGCCAGCAGCCAAAATCCATTAGGGACAGGGACGGGAAACACCATATATTTT. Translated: CASSQNPLGTGTGNTIYF.

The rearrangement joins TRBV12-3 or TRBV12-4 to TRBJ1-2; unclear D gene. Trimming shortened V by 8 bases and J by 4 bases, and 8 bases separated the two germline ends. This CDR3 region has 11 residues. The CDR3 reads CASGRIYGYTF. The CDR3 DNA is TGTGCCAGCGGTCGGATCTATGGCTACACCTTC.

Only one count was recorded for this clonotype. The CDR3 DNA reads as TGCGCCAGCAGGGAAGGGACGGGAAATTCACCCCTCCACTTT. Protein sequence: CASREGTGNSPLHF. The chain recombines TRBV5-1 with TRBJ1-6, with D tentatively TRBD1 (5 bases). V shed 5 bases and J shed 7 bases, with 13 bases lying between them. Germline loops: CDR1 SGHRS, CDR2 YFSETQ. The CDR3 consists of 14 residues.

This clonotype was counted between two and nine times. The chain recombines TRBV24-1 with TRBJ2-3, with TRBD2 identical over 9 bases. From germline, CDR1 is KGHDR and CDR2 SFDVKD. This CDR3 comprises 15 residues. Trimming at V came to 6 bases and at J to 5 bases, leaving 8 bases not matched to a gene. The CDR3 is CATSNSGSGEDTQYF. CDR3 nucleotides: TGTGCCACCAGTAATAGCGGGAGCGGGGAAGATACGCAGTATTTT.

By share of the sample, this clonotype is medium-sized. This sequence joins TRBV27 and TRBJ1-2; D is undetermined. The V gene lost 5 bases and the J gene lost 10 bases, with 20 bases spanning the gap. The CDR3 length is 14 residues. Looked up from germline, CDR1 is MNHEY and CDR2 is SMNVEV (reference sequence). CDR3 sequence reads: CASSPHPTEQDYTF. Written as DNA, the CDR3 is TGTGCCAGCAGTCCACACCCCACGGAGCAAGACTACACCTTC.

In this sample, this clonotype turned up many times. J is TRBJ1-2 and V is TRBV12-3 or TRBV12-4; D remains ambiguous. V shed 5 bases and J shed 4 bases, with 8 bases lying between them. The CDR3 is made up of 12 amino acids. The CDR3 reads CASSGRLYGYTF. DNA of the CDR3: TGTGCCAGCAGTGGTCGCCTCTATGGCTACACCTTC.

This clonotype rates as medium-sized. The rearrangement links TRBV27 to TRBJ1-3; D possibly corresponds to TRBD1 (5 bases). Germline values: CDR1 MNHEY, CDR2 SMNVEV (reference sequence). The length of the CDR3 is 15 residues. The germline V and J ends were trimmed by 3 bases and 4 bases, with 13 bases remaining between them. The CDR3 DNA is TGTGCCAGCAGTTTGCGGGGCCAAGGGGGAAACACCATATATTTT. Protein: CASSLRGQGGNTIYF.

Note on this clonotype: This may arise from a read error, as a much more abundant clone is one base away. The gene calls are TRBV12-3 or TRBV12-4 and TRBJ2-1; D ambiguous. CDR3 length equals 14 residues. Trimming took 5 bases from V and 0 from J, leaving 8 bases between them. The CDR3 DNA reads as TGTGCCAGCAGTCTAGGTCCCTCCTACAATGAGCAGTTCTTC. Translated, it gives CASSLGPSYNEQFF.

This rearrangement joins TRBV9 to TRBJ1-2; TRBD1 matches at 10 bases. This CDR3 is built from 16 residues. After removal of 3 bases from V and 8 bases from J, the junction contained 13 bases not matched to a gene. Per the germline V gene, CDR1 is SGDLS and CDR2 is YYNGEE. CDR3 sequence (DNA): TGTGCCAGCAGCGCATCCGGGACAGGGGCTCCTCGGGGCTACACCTTC. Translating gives CASSASGTGAPRGYTF.

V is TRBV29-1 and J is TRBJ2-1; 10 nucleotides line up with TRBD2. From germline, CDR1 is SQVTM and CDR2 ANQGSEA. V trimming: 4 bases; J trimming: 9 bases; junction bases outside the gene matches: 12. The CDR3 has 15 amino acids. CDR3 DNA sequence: TGCAGCGTTGCGGCTAGCGGGAGCGACGTCGGTGAGCAGTTCTTC. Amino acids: CSVAASGSDVGEQFF.

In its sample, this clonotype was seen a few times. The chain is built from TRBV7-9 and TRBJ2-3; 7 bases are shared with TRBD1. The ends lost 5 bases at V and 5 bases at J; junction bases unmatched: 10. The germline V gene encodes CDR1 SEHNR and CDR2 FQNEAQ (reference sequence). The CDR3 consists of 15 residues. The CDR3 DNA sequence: TGTGCCAGCAGCCACCGGGACAGAAGCGGAGATACGCAGTATTTT. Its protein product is CASSHRDRSGDTQYF. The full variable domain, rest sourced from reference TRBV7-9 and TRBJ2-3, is DTGVSQNPRHKITKRGQNVTFRCDPISEHNRLYWYRQTLGQGPEFLTYFQNEAQLEKSRLLSDRFSAERPKGSFSTLEIQRTEQGDSAMYLCASSHRDRSGDTQYFGPGTRLTVL.

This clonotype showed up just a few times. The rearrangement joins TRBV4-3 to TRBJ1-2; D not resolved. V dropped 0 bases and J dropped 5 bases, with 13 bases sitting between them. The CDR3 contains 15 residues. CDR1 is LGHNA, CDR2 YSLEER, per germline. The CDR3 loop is CASSQEPHERYGYTF. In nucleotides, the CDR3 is TGCGCCAGCAGCCAAGAACCTCATGAGAGGTATGGCTACACCTTC.

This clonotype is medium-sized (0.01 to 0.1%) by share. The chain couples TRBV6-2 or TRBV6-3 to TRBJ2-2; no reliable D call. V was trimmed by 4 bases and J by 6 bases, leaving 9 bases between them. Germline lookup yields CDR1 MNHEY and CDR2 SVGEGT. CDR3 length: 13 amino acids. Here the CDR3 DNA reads TGTGCCAGCAGTTTAGGAGAGGCCGGGGAGCTGTTTTTT. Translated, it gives CASSLGEAGELFF.